This T cell receptor (beta chain) came from a study of blood T cells in healthy people across ages. Study details: Capture by template switching was about one barcoded beta molecule per two T cells.

As to this clonotype: Antigen: not known.

Germline loops: CDR1 MGHDK, CDR2 SYGVNS. The trim removed 3 bases at V and 6 bases at J, leaving 5 bases unmatched. The CDR3 runs 14 residues. Whole-study results and caveats: With donor CMV status unknown, expanded clonotype changes were possibly confounded.

Together with a sample-barcoded 5' primer, a J-beta primer mix was included in a second PCR lasting about 6 to 11 cycles. One entry per CDR3 protein, called by TCRdb with MiXCR from the 5' RACE reads. The table lists about 1,500,000 distinct CDR3 sequences, 42% of them singletons. This TCR was sampled from a woman aged 18-30 years in good health. The chain combines TRBV25-1 with TRBJ1-1; 9 nucleotides line up with TRBD1. The sequencing input was blood. The CDR3: CASSDPTGGAEAFF. CDR3 DNA: TGTGCCAGCAGTGACCCGACAGGGGGGGCTGAAGCTTTCTTT.